One sample yielded the 14 T cell receptor beta chains listed below, sequenced in a study of blood T cell repertoires in COVID-19. TCRdb's table, derived via immunoSEQ multiplex PCR, lists solely in-frame clones and lacks some. The repertoire holds 110,000 or so clones, around 83% seen once, with more than 3% in the top ten. Material: peripheral blood. The receptors come from a man aged 40-49 years with acute or convalescent COVID-19.

The rearrangement joins TRBV24-1 to TRBJ1-5; D gene ambiguous. The V end was cut by 4 bases, the J end by 2 bases, with 8 bases between. Per germline, CDR1 KGHDR and CDR2 SFDVKD. The CDR3 runs 14 residues. CDR3 DNA: TGTGCCACCAGTGAGCCCGGGGGCAATCAGCCCCAGCATTTT. This encodes CATSEPGGNQPQHF.

V gene TRBV6-1 combines with J gene TRBJ1-5, with 7 bases aligning to TRBD1. Germline values: CDR1 MNHNS, CDR2 SASEGT. This CDR3 region has 14 residues. V gave up 2 bases and J gave up 6 bases; unmatched junction bases: 4. The CDR3 DNA is TGTGCCAGCAGTGAAACAGGGGCAAGTCAGCCCCAGCATTTT. This gives the protein CASSETGASQPQHF.

In its sample, this clone was seen once. Other DNA sequences within the sample encode an identical CDR3. The chain couples TRBV7-2 to TRBJ2-3; D gene unclear. V lost 1 base and J lost 4, with 6 bases in between. Per the germline V gene, CDR1 is SGHTA and CDR2 is FQGNSA. The CDR3 loop spans 13 amino acids. The CDR3 is CASSLGQADTQYF. In DNA, the CDR3 is TGTGCCAGCAGCTTAGGGCAGGCAGATACGCAGTATTTT.

This clone occurred a few times. The CDR3 DNA reads TGTGCCAGCAGTCACAGGGCCACCGAGCAGTACTTC. It encodes CASSHRATEQYF. V gene TRBV11-2 combines with J gene TRBJ2-7, with D maybe TRBD1 (6 bases). From germline, CDR1 is SGHAT and CDR2 FQNNGV. V dropped 6 bases and J dropped 6 bases, with 12 bases sitting between them. This CDR3 spans 12 amino acids.

The CDR3 sequence is CASSFRQYEQYF. As DNA, the CDR3 is TGTGCCAGCAGCTTTCGACAGTACGAGCAGTACTTC. The genes are TRBV11-2 and TRBJ2-7; TRBD1 is a possible D gene (5 bases). The CDR3 loop spans 12 amino acids. Trimming removed 3 bases from V and 4 bases from J, with 7 bases in between. Germline lookup yields CDR1 SGHAT and CDR2 FQNNGV.

This clone was counted only a few times. This chain uses TRBV3-1 (or the pseudogene TRBV3-2) with TRBJ1-6, with D possibly matching TRBD1 (6 bases). This CDR3 is built from 15 residues. In germline, CDR1 is LGHDT, CDR2 YNNKEL (reference sequence). The V end was cut by 3 bases, the J end by 7 bases, with 13 bases between. Written as DNA, the CDR3 is TGTGCCAGCAGCCACGGGGGGGCTGAAAATTCACCCCTCCACTTT. Its protein product is CASSHGGAENSPLHF.

The CDR3 reads CASSLGAYEQYF. CDR3 coding DNA: TGCGCCAGCAGCCTAGGAGCCTACGAGCAGTACTTC. The chain employs TRBV5-1 and TRBJ2-7; D is unclear. Germline V gene sequence: CDR1 SGHRS, CDR2 YFSETQ. The length of the CDR3 is 12 residues. The germline V and J ends were trimmed by 4 bases and 2 bases, with 7 bases remaining between them.

This clone came up once. The chain is built from TRBV20-1 and TRBJ2-1, with no clear D. Germline V CDR1 and CDR2: DFQATT, SNEGSKA (reference sequence). There are 11 residues in the CDR3. The germline V and J ends were trimmed by 1 base and 9 bases, with 7 bases remaining between them. This CDR3 is CSARVPGEQFF. The CDR3 DNA reads as TGCAGTGCTAGAGTGCCAGGTGAGCAGTTCTTC.

This clone was recorded only once. The chain uses TRBV20-1 and TRBJ2-5; unclear D gene. The CDR3 is 10 residues long. Trimming shortened V by 4 bases and J by 5 bases, and 5 bases separated the two germline ends. The germline gives CDR1 DFQATT, CDR2 SNEGSKA (reference sequence). CDR3 region: CSAIMETQYF. CDR3 nucleotides: TGCAGTGCTATTATGGAGACCCAGTACTTC.

The chain uses TRBV6-4 and TRBJ1-6, with 7 bases aligning to TRBD1. Germline CDR1 and CDR2: MRHNA and SNTAGT. After removal of 4 bases from V and 7 bases from J, the junction contained 1 base not matched to a gene. This CDR3 has 13 amino acids. The CDR3 DNA reads as TGTGCCAGCAGTGCGACAGGGAATTCACCCCTCCACTTT. This gives the protein CASSATGNSPLHF.

This chain uses TRBV19 with TRBJ1-1; 8 bases fit TRBD1. In germline, CDR1 is LNHDA, CDR2 SQIVND (reference sequence). With V trimmed by 2 bases and J by 0 bases, 5 bases remained unmatched. The CDR3 contains 16 residues. The CDR3 region has the DNA TGTGCCAGTAGTATACTCAGGGGGCGCATGAACACTGAAGCTTTCTTT. Its protein product is CASSILRGRMNTEAFF.

The V call is TRBV24-1, the J call TRBJ2-3, with a possible D match to TRBD1 (5 bases). The V end lost 3 bases, the J end lost 4 bases, and 16 bases lay between the germline ends. This CDR3 is 16 amino acids long. Germline CDR1 is KGHDR and CDR2 is SFDVKD. The CDR3 nucleotides are TGTGCCACCAGTGATAGGGGCCAGAAAGGGGCAGATACGCAGTATTTT. Its translation is CATSDRGQKGADTQYF.

The chain combines TRBV6-5 with TRBJ2-7, with 8 bases lining up with TRBD1. The CDR3 consists of 13 residues. The germline V gene encodes CDR1 MNHEY and CDR2 SVGAGI. V lost 6 bases, J lost 6 bases, and 7 bases stayed unmatched. CDR3 coding DNA: TGTGCCAGCAGGGACAGGGCGTTCCTCGAGCAGTACTTC. This codes for CASRDRAFLEQYF.

The chain joins TRBV29-1 to TRBJ2-4, with D possibly matching TRBD1 (6 bases). The CDR3 extends over 15 amino acids. Looked up from germline, CDR1 is SQVTM and CDR2 is ANQGSEA. Deletions cut 6 bases from V and 4 bases from J, with 19 bases between. CDR3 amino acids: CSVEILGQGKNIQYF. CDR3 nucleotides: TGCAGCGTGGAGATCTTGGGGCAGGGGAAAAACATTCAGTACTTC.